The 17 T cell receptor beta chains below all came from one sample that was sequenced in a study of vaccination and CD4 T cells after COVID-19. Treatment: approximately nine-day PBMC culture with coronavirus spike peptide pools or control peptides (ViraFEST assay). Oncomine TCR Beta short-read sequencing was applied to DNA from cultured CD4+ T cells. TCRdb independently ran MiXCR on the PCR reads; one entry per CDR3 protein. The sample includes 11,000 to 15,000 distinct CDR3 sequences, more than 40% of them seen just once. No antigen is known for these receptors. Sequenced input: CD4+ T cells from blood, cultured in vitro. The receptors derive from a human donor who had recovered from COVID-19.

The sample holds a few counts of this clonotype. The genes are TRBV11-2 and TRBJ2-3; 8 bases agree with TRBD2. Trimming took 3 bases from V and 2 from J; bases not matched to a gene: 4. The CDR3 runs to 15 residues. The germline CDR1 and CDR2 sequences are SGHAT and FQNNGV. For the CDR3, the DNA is TGTGCCAGCAGCTTTCTACTAGCGGTCACAGATACGCAGTATTTT. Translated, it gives CASSFLLAVTDTQYF.

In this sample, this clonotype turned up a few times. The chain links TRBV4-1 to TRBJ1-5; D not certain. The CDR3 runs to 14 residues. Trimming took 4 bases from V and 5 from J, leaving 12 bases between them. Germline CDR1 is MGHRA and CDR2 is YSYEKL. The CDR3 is CASSLREGDQPQHF. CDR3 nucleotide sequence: TGCGCCAGCAGCCTACGAGAGGGAGATCAGCCCCAGCATTTT.

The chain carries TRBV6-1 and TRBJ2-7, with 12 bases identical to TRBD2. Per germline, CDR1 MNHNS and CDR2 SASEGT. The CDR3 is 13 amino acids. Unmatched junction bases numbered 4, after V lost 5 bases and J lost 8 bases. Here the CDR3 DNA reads TGTGCCAGCAGTCCAAGGACTAGCGGGAAGCAGTACTTC. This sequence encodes CASSPRTSGKQYF.

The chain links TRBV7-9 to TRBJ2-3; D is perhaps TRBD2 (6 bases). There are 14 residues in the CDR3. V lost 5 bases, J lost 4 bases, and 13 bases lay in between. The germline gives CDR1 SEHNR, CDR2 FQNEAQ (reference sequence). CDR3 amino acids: CASSIKSSADTQYF. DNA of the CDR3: TGTGCCAGCAGCATAAAGTCTAGCGCAGATACGCAGTATTTT.

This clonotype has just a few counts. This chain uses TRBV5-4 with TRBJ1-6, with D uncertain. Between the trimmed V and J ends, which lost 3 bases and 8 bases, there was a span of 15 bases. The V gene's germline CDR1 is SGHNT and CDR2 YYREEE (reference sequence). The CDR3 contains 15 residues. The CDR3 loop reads CASSSSSASYSPLHF. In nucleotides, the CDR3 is TGTGCCAGCAGCTCGTCAAGCGCCTCTTATTCACCCCTCCACTTT.

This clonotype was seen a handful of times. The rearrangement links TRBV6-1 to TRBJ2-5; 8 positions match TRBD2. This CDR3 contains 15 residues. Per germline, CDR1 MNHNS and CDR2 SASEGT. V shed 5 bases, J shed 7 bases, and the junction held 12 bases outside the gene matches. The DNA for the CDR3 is TGTGCCAGCAGTCCCTCGGTTTCGGGGGGGGGGACCCAGTACTTC. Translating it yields CASSPSVSGGGTQYF.

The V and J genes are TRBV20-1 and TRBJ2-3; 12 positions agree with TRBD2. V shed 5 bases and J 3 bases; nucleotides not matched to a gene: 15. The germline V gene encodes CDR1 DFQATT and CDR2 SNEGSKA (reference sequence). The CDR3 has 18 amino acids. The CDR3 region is CSASQGGMTSGSTDTQYF. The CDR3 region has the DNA TGCAGTGCTTCGCAAGGGGGGATGACTAGCGGGAGTACAGATACGCAGTATTTT.

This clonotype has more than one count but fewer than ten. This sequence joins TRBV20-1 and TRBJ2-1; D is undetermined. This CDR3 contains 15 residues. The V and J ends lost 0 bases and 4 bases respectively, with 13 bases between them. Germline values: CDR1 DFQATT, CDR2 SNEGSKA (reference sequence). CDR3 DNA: TGCAGTGCTAGAGATGGTGGGATTGGGTACAATGAGCAGTTCTTC. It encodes CSARDGGIGYNEQFF.

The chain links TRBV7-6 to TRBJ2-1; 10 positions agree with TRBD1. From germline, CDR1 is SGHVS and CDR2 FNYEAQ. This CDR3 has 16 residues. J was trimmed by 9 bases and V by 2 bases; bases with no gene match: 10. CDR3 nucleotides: TGTGCCAGCAGCTTAAGACCAACGACAGGGGGCAGTGAGCAGTTCTTC. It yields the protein CASSLRPTTGGSEQFF.

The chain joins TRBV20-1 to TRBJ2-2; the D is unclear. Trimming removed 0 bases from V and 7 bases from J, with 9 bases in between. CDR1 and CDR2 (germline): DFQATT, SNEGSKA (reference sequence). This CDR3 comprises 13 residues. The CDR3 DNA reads TGCAGTGCTAGAGATTTTAGGCACGGGGAGCTGTTTTTT. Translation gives CSARDFRHGELFF.

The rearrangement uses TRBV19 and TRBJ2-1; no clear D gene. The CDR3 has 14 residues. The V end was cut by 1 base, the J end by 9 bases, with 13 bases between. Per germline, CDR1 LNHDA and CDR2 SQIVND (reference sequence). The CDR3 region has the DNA TGTGCCAGTAGTATAGCCCCCGAGGAGAGTGAGCAGTTCTTC. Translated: CASSIAPEESEQFF. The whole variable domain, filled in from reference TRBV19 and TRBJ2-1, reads DGGITQSPKYLFRKEGQNVTLSCEQNLNHDAMYWYRQDPGQGLRLIYYSQIVNDFQKGDIAEGYSVSREKKESFPLTVTSAQKNPTAFYLCASSIAPEESEQFFGPGTRLTVL.

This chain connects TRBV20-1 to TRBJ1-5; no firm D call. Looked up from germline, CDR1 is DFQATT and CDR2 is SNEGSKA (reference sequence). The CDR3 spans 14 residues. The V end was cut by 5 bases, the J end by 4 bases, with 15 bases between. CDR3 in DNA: TGCAGTGCTCCACCCGGCAGCCCAAATCAGCCCCAGCATTTT. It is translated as CSAPPGSPNQPQHF.

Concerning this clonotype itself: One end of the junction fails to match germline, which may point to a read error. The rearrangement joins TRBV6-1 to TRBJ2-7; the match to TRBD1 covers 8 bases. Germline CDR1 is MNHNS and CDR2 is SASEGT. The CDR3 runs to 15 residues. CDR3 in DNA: TGTGCCAGCAGCCCCCCCGGGGCAGGGGGCGGCGAGCTGTACTTC. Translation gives CASSPPGAGGGELYF.

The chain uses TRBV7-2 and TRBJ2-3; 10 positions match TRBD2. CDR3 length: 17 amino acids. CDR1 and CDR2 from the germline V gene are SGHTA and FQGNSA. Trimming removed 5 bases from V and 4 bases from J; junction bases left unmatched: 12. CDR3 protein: CASSPWLAGGGSDTQYF. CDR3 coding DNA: TGTGCCAGCAGCCCATGGTTAGCGGGAGGAGGGTCAGATACGCAGTATTTT. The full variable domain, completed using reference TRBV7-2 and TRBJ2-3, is GAGVSQSPSNKVTEKGKDVELRCDPISGHTALYWYRQSLGQGLEFLIYFQGNSAPDKSGLPSDRFSAERTGGSVSTLTIQRTQQEDSAVYLCASSPWLAGGGSDTQYFGPGTRLTVL.

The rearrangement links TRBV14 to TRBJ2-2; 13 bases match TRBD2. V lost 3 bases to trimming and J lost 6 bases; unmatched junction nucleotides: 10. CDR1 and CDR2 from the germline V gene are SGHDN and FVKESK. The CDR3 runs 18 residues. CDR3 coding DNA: TGTGCCAGCAGCCAGAGCATACCGGGACTAGCGGGATCCGGGGAGCTGTTTTTT. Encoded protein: CASSQSIPGLAGSGELFF.

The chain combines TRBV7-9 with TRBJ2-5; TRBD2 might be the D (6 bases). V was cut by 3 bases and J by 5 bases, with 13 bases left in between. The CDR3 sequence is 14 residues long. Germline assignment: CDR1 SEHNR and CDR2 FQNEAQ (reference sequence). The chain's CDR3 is CASSLGMGRETQYF. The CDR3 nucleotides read TGTGCCAGCAGCTTGGGCATGGGGAGGGAGACCCAGTACTTC.

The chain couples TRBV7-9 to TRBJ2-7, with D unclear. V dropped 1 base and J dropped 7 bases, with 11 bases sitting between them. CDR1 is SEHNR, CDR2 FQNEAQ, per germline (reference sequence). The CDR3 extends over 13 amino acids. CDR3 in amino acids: CASSLGSLGEQYF. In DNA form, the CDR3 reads TGTGCCAGCAGCTTAGGGAGCCTGGGGGAGCAGTACTTC.